This T cell receptor (beta chain) comes out of a study of blood T cell repertoires in COVID-19. Overall study: Collection of acute and convalescent COVID-19 samples took place in the United States, Italy and Spain. The analysed material was cDNA or gDNA that came from T cells, B-cell-depleted T cells, or PBMCs.

Only in-frame clones appear in the TCRdb table, and some are missing; sequencing was by immunoSEQ multiplex PCR. The table lists more than 55,000 clones, 88% of them singletons. The V gene's germline CDR1 is SGHNT and CDR2 YENEEA. Trimming cost V 2 bases and J 5 bases, with 13 bases left between them. CDR3 length: 15 amino acids. J is TRBJ2-1 and V is TRBV11-3, with D tentatively TRBD2 (6 bases). Sequenced material: peripheral blood. The receptor was derived from a woman in her sixties or seventies with acute or convalescent COVID-19. The CDR3 loop reads CASSLFYGEDNEQFF. In nucleotides, the CDR3 is TGTGCCAGCAGCTTATTTTATGGGGAGGACAATGAGCAGTTCTTC.